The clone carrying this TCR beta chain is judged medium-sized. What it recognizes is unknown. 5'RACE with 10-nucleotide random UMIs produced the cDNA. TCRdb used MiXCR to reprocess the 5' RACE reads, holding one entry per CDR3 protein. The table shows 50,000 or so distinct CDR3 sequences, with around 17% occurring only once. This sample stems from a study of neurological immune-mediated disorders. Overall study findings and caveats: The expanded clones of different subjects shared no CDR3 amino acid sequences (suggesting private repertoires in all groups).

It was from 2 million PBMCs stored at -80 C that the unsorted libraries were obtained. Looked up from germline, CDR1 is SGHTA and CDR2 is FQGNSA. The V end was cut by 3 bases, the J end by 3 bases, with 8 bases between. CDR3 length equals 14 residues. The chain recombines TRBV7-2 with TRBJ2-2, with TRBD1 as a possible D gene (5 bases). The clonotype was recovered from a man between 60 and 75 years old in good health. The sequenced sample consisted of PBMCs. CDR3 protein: CASSFDSYTGELFF. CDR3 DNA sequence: TGTGCCAGCAGCTTTGACAGCTACACCGGGGAGCTGTTTTTT.